The entry below describes one T cell receptor (beta chain). The antigen is unknown. The CDR3 runs to 17 residues. Germline V gene sequence: CDR1 SGHNT, CDR2 YYREEE (reference sequence). V shed 3 bases, J shed 4 bases, and the junction held 11 bases outside the gene matches. Autoimmune disease history or systemic immunosuppression led to patients being barred. The table came from immunoSEQ multiplex PCR; TCRdb's copy has only in-frame clones and leaves some out. The sample lists tens of thousands of clones; roughly three quarters were seen once. This entry is derived from a study of OX40 agonist ivuxolimab in advanced cancers. Study summary: Recorded diagnoses for dose-escalation patients were hepatocellular carcinoma, melanoma, renal cell or head and neck cancer.

Whole-study findings and limits: Near-lowest levels of clonal expansion characterized partial responders at 0.1-3.0 mg/kg. The expanded peripheral T cells' antigen specificity was not determined.

The chain couples TRBV5-4 to TRBJ2-2, with 8 bases aligning to TRBD1. This TCR came from an adult with an advanced solid tumor such as melanoma, head and neck, liver or kidney cancer. The sequencing used CD4+ or CD8+ T cells sorted from blood, collected in a trial of the OX40 agonist ivuxolimab. The CDR3 DNA sequence: TGTGCCAGCAGCTGGAAAACAGGGGGAGGAACCACCGGGGAGCTGTTTTTT. Translated: CASSWKTGGGTTGELFF.